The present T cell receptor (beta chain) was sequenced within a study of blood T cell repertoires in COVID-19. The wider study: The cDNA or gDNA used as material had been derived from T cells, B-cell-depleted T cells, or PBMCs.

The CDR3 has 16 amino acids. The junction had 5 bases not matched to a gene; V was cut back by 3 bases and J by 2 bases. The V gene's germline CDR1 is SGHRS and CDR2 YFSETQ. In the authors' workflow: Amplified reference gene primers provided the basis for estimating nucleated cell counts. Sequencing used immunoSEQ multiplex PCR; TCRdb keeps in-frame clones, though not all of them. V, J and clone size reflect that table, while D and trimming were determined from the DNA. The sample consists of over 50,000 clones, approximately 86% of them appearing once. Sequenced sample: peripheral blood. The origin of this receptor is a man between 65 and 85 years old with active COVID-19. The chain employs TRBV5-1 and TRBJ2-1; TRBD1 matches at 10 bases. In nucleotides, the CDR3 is TGCGCCAGCAGCTGGGGGACAGGGGCCCCCTACAATGAGCAGTTCTTC. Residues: CASSWGTGAPYNEQFF. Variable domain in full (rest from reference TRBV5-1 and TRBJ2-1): KAGVTQTPRYLIKTRGQQVTLSCSPISGHRSVSWYQQTPGQGLQFLFEYFSETQRNKGNFPGRFSGRQFSNSRSEMNVSTLELGDSALYLCASSWGTGAPYNEQFFGPGTRLTVL.